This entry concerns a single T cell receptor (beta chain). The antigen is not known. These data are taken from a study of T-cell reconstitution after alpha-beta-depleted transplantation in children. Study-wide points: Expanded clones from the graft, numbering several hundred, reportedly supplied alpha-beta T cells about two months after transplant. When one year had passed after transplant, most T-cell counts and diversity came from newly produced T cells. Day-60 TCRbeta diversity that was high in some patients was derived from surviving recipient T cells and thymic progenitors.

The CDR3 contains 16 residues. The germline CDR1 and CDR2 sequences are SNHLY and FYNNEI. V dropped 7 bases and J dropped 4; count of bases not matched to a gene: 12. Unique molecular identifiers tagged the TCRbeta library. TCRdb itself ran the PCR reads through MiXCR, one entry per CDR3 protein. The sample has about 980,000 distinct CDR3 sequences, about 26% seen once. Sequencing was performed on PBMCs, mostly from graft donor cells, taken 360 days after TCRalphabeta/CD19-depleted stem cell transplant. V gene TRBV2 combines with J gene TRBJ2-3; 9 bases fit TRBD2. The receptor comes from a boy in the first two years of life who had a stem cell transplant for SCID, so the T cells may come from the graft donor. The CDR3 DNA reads TGTGCCAGCACCATATATCCGCGGGGGGGCTCAGATACGCAGTATTTT. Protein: CASTIYPRGGSDTQYF.